The sample holds many counts of the clone carrying this T cell receptor (beta chain). The target antigen is unknown. MiXCR, applied by TCRdb to the 5' RACE reads, yields one record per CDR3 protein. In the table there are around 250,000 distinct CDR3 sequences, about 8% of which are singletons. Per the germline V gene, CDR1 is MNHEY and CDR2 is SVGEGT. The ends lost 2 bases at V and 1 base at J; junction bases unmatched: 11. This CDR3 spans 19 amino acids. The sample comes from a study of identical twins. Overall study results and limits: The more abundant beta clonotypes in cord blood had fewer insertions, and memory repertoires did not show this. Instead of following the same donors, the conclusions were based on cross-sectional statistical analysis. Out-of-frame alpha sequences that twins shared showed excess low generation probability.

Donors were all healthy Caucasians. The same data also went into a second study, on yellow fever vaccine responses in identical twins.

This receptor was identified in a woman aged 18-30 years in good health. The chain combines TRBV6-2 or TRBV6-3 with TRBJ2-1, with 10 bases lining up with TRBD2. The sample consisted of CD8+ T cells sorted from blood. The CDR3, as DNA: TGTGCCAGCAGTTACCCTAGCGGGAGAATTCCCTTTTCCTACAATGAGCAGTTCTTC. Translation: CASSYPSGRIPFSYNEQFF.